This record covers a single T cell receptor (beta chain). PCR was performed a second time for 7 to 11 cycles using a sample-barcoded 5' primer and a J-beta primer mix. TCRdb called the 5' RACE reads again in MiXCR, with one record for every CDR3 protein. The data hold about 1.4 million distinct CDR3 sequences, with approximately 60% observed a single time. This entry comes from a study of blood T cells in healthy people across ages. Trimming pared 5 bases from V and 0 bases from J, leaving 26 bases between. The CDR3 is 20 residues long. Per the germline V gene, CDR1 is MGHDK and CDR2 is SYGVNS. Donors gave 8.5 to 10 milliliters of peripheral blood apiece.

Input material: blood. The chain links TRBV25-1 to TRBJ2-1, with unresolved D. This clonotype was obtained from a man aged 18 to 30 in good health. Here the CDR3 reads CASSSSKGCLPHSSYNEQFF. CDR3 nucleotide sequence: TGTGCCAGCAGTAGCTCCAAGGGCTGCCTACCCCACAGCTCCTACAATGAGCAGTTCTTC.